This T cell receptor (beta chain) comes out of a study of identical twins. General study findings and limits: The study drew conclusions from cross-sectional statistical analysis, not from following the same donors.

TCRdb processed the 5' RACE reads anew with MiXCR; each CDR3 protein has one entry. Here the sample spans a few hundred thousand distinct CDR3 sequences, approximately 24% being singletons. Germline trimming cut 2 bases from V and 7 bases from J; bases unmatched to any gene: 8. Germline V CDR1 and CDR2: WSHSY, SAAADI. The CDR3 length is 15 residues. Concerning this clonotype itself: What it recognizes is unknown.

This sample also appeared in a second study, on T cells expressing NK-cell markers.

The TCR sequence derives from a woman under 30 in good health. Material: CD4+ T cells sorted from blood. J is TRBJ2-1 and V is TRBV10-2, with 7 bases identical to TRBD2. In DNA form, the CDR3 reads TGCGCCAGCAGTGAGCTGGCGGGAGTGGGGAATGAGCAGTTCTTC. It encodes CASSELAGVGNEQFF.